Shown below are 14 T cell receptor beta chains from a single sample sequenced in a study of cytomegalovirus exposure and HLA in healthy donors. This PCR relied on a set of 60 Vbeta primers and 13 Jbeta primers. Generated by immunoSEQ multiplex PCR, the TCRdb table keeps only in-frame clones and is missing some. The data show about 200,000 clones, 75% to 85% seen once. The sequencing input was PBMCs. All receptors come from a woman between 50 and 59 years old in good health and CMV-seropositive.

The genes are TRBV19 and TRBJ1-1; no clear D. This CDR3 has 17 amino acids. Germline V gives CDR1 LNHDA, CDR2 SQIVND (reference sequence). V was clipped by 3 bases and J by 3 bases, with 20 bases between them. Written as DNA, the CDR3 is TGTGCCAGTAGTATCACCCGGACGATTGGGAGGGACACTGAAGCTTTCTTT. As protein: CASSITRTIGRDTEAFF.

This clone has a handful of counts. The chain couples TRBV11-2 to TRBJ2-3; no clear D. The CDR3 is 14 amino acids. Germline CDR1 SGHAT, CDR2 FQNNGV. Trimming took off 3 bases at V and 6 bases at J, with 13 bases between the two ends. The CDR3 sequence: CASSFDQRSDTQYF. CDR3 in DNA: TGTGCCAGCAGCTTCGACCAGCGCTCCGATACGCAGTATTTT.

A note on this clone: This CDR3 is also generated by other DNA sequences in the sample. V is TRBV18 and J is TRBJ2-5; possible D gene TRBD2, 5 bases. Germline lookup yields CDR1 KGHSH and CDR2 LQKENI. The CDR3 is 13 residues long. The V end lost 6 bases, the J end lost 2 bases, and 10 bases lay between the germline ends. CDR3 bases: TGTGCCAGCTCCCCCGGGGTACAAGAGACCCAGTACTTC. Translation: CASSPGVQETQYF. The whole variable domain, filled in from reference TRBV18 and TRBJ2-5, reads NAGVMQNPRHLVRRRGQEARLRCSPMKGHSHVYWYRQLPEEGLKFMVYLQKENIIDESGMPKERFSAEFPKEGPSILRIQQVVRGDSAAYFCASSPGVQETQYFGPGTRLLVL.

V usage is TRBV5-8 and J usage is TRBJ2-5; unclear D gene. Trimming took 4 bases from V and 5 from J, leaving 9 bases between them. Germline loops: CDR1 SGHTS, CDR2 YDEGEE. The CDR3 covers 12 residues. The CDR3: CASSAAAETQYF. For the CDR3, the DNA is TGTGCCAGCAGCGCCGCGGCGGAGACCCAGTACTTC.

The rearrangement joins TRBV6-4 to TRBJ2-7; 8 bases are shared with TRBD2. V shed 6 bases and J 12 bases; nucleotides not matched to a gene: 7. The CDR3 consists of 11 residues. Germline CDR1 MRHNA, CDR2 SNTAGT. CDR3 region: CASRLPGLGYV. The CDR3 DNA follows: TGTGCCAGCAGATTACCGGGACTAGGGTACGTC.

CDR3 in amino acids: CASSPTGTNYGYTF. The CDR3, as DNA: TGCGCCAGCAGCCCGACAGGGACTAACTATGGCTACACCTTC. The chain joins TRBV5-1 to TRBJ1-2; 7 nucleotides agree with TRBD1. V lost 4 bases and J lost 0; bases outside the gene matches: 3. Germline CDR1 is SGHRS and CDR2 is YFSETQ. The CDR3 sequence is 14 residues long.

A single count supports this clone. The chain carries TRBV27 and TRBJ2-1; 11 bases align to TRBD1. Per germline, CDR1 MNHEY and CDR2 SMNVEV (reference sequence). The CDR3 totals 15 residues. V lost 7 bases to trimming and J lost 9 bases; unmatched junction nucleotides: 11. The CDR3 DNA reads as TGTGCCAGCAATTCCGTGGACAGGGGGCTAGGTGAGCAGTTCTTC. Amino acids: CASNSVDRGLGEQFF.

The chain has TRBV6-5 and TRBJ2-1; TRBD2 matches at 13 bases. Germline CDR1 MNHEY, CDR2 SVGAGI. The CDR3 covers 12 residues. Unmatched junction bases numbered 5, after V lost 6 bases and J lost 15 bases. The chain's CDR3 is CASSRLAGGLFF. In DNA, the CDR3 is TGTGCCAGCAGCCGACTAGCGGGGGGTTTGTTCTTC.

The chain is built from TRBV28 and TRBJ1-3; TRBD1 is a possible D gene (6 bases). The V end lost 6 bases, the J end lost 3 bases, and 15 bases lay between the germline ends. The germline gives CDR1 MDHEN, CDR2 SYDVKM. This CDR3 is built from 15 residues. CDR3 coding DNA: TGTGCCAGCAGGCCCCCCGGGGGGCATGGAAACACCATATATTTT. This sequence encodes CASRPPGGHGNTIYF.

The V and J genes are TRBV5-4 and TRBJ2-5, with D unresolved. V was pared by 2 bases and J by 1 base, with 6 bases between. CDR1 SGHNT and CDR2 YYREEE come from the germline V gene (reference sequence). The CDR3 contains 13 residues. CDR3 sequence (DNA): TGTGCCAGCAGCTTTCACGGCCAAGAGACCCAGTACTTC. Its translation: CASSFHGQETQYF.

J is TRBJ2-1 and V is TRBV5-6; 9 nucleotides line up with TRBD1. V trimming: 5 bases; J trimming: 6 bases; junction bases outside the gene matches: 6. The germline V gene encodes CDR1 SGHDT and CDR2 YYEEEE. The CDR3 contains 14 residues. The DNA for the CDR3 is TGTGCCAGCAGTGACAGGGGGAGGGCCAATGAGCAGTTCTTC. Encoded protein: CASSDRGRANEQFF.

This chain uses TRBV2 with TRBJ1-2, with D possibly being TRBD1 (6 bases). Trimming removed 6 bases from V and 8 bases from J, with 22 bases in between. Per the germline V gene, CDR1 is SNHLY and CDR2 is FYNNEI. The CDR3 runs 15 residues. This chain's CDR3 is CASSLRQAREGGYTF. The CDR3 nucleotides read TGTGCCAGCAGCCTTCGACAGGCCCGCGAAGGGGGCTACACCTTC.

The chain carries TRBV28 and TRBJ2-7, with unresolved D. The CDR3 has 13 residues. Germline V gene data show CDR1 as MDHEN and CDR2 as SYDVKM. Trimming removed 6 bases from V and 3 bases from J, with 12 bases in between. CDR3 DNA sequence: TGTGCCAGCAGACGGGTTCCCCTCTACGAGCAGTACTTC. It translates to CASRRVPLYEQYF.

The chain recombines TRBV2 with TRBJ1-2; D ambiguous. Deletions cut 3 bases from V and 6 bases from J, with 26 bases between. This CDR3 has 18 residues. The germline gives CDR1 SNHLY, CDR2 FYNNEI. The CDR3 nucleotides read TGTGCCAGCAGTGATAGTCCCCAATACCGGGGAGGAAGGGATGGCTACACCTTC. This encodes CASSDSPQYRGGRDGYTF. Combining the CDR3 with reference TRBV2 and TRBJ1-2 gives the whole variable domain EPEVTQTPSHQVTQMGQEVILRCVPISNHLYFYWYRQILGQKVEFLVSFYNNEISEKSEIFDDQFSVERPDGSNFTLKIRSTKLEDSAMYFCASSDSPQYRGGRDGYTFGSGTRLTVV.